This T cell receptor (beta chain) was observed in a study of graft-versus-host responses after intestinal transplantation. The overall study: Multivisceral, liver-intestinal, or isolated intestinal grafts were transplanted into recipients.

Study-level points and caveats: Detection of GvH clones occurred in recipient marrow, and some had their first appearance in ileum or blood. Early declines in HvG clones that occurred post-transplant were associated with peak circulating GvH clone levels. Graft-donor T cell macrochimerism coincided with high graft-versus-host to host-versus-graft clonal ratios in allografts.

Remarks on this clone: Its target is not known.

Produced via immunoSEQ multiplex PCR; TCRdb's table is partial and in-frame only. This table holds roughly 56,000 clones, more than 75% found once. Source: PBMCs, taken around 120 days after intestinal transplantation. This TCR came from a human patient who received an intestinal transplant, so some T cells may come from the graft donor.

CDR3 in amino acids: CSAPNPSNTGELFF. The CDR3 coding sequence is TGCAGCGCGCCTAACCCTTCGAACACCGGGGAGCTGTTTTTT. V usage is TRBV29-1 and J usage is TRBJ2-2; D not certain. Germline lookup yields CDR1 SQVTM and CDR2 ANQGSEA. Trimming left V 7 bases short and J 0 bases short, with 12 bases between. This CDR3 comprises 14 residues.